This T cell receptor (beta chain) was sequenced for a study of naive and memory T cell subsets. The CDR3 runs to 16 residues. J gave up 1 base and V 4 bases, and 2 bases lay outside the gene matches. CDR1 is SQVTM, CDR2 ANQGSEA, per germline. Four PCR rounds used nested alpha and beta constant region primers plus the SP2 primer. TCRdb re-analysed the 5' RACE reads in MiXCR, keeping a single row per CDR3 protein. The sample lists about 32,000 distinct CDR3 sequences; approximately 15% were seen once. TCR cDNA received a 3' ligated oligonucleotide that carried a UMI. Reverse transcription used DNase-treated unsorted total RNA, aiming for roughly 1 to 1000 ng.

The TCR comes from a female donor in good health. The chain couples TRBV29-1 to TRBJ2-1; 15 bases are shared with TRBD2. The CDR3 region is CSVAGTSGGSYNEQFF. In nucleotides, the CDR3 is TGCAGCGTTGCAGGGACTAGCGGGGGGTCCTACAATGAGCAGTTCTTC.